This TCR beta chain comes out of a study of beta chain features in type 1 diabetes. The CDR3 runs 13 residues. With 6 bases removed from V and 0 bases from J, the gap between germline ends came to 9 bases. Germline V lookup: CDR1 SGHRS, CDR2 YFSETQ. A single heparinised blood sample, averaging around 120 mL, was obtained per donor. What was sequenced were expressed TCRB transcripts, since all of the isolated RNA had been reverse transcribed. Roughly 3.6 million reads on average were seen across naive, central memory and regulatory T cell samples. Generated by immunoSEQ multiplex PCR, the TCRdb table keeps only in-frame clones and is missing some. The table shows 200,000 to 300,000 clones, with about 63% occurring only once.

Sequencing used naive CD4+ T cells from blood. The source of this sequence is a man aged 25 to 45 in good health. This chain connects TRBV5-1 to TRBJ2-5; D gene unclear. DNA of the CDR3: TGCGCCAGCACCCTCCGGGACCAAGAGACCCAGTACTTC. Translated, it gives CASTLRDQETQYF.